The 10 T cell receptor beta chains presented below share a single source sample, sequenced in a study of persistence of HIV-infected CD4 T cells. The immunoSEQ assay was version 4, run in survey mode. This table comes from immunoSEQ multiplex PCR, and its TCRdb copy is limited to in-frame clones, with some not included. Of about 36,000 clones in the sample, more than 75% were seen once. Cells were stimulated with overlapping HIV-1 Gag 15-mer peptides. Sorted nonresponding memory CD4+ T cells were CD40L-negative, CD69-negative, CD45RO-high. The antigens for these receptors are not known. The sample consisted of cultured CD4+ T cells from PBMCs, taken from a patient who received antiretroviral therapy. These receptors were taken from an adult with HIV. The donor label of this sample is uncertain.

The V gene is TRBV5-1, the J gene TRBJ1-2, with TRBD1 matching over 7 bases. Germline CDR1 is SGHRS and CDR2 is YFSETQ. The trim removed 3 bases at V and 1 base at J, leaving 6 bases unmatched. The CDR3 length is 15 residues. The CDR3 coding sequence is TGCGCCAGCAGCTCAAATCAGGGGGTTAACTATGGCTACACCTTC. Its protein is CASSSNQGVNYGYTF.

The CDR3 here is CASSNLWTGLKNNQPQHF. The CDR3 region has the DNA TGTGCCAGCAGCAATCTTTGGACAGGGTTAAAGAACAATCAGCCCCAGCATTTT. This rearrangement joins TRBV21-1 to TRBJ1-5; the DNA was not used to check the table's D call, TRBD1. TRBV21-1 counts as a pseudogene. The CDR3 extends over 18 amino acids.

This clone has just one count. CDR3 loop: CASSIAARANTDTQYF. In DNA, the CDR3 is TGTGCCAGTAGTATAGCTGCCAGAGCAAACACAGATACGCAGTATTTT. The V call is TRBV19, the J call TRBJ2-3; D not certain. The V gene's germline CDR1 is LNHDA and CDR2 SQIVND (reference sequence). CDR3 length: 16 residues. The V and J ends lost 1 base and 2 bases respectively, with 13 bases between them. The full variable domain, rest sourced from reference TRBV19 and TRBJ2-3, is DGGITQSPKYLFRKEGQNVTLSCEQNLNHDAMYWYRQDPGQGLRLIYYSQIVNDFQKGDIAEGYSVSREKKESFPLTVTSAQKNPTAFYLCASSIAARANTDTQYFGPGTRLTVL.

This clone appeared a few times. The chain employs TRBV28 and TRBJ1-5; 9 bases are a match to TRBD1. Looked up from germline, CDR1 is MDHEN and CDR2 is SYDVKM. The length of the CDR3 is 16 residues. The J segment lost 6 bases and the V segment lost 8 bases, leaving 14 bases of the junction unmatched. The CDR3 nucleotides are TGTGCCAGCCAGAATTTACAGGGGGCGCTGGGTCAGCCCCAGCATTTT. Translation: CASQNLQGALGQPQHF. The whole variable domain, filled in from reference TRBV28 and TRBJ1-5, reads DVKVTQSSRYLVKRTGEKVFLECVQDMDHENMFWYRQDPGLGLRLIYFSYDVKMKEKGDIPEGYSVSREKKERFSLILESASTNQTSMYLCASQNLQGALGQPQHFGDGTRLSIL.

This clone was detected only once. This sequence joins TRBV6-5 and TRBJ2-7, with a weak D call TRBD1 (6 bases). The V and J ends lost 6 bases and 1 base respectively, with 10 bases between them. The CDR3 consists of 13 residues. The germline CDR1 and CDR2 sequences are MNHEY and SVGAGI. In DNA form, the CDR3 reads TGTGCCAGCAGACTCCAGGGGTCCTACGAGCAGTACTTC. The encoded protein is CASRLQGSYEQYF.

This chain joins TRBV6-2 or TRBV6-3 and TRBJ2-2, with D uncertain. V lost 5 bases and J lost 10, with 11 bases in between. This CDR3 has 12 amino acids. CDR1 MNHEY and CDR2 SVGEGT come from the germline V gene. The CDR3 DNA reads as TGTGCCAGCAGTCATCGTACTTTGGAGCTGTTTTTT. Translating it yields CASSHRTLELFF.

This chain uses TRBV5-1 with TRBJ2-7; D possibly corresponds to TRBD1 (7 bases). The germline V gene encodes CDR1 SGHRS and CDR2 YFSETQ. Trimming removed 1 base at V and 2 bases at J, with 16 bases between. There are 16 residues in the CDR3. CDR3 sequence reads: CASSLKRQGGPYEQYF. The CDR3 DNA is TGCGCCAGCAGCTTGAAACGACAGGGAGGACCCTACGAGCAGTACTTC.

The CDR3 is CASSLESGGASITGELFF. Written as DNA, the CDR3 is TGTGCCAGCAGCTTGGAGAGCGGGGGGGCTTCTATCACCGGGGAGCTGTTTTTT. The V and J genes are TRBV11-2 and TRBJ2-2; 10 bases agree with TRBD2. This CDR3 is 18 amino acids long. Germline lookup yields CDR1 SGHAT and CDR2 FQNNGV. The trim removed 3 bases at V and 4 bases at J, leaving 11 bases unmatched.

V gene TRBV28 combines with J gene TRBJ2-5; 9 nucleotides line up with TRBD1. Germline loops: CDR1 MDHEN, CDR2 SYDVKM. CDR3 size: 14 residues. The trim removed 7 bases at V and 3 bases at J, leaving 6 bases unmatched. The chain's CDR3 is CASTGDRAKETQYF. In nucleotides, the CDR3 is TGTGCCAGCACCGGGGACAGGGCAAAAGAGACCCAGTACTTC.

The chain employs TRBV3-1 (or the pseudogene TRBV3-2) and TRBJ1-3; no firm D call. There are 14 residues in the CDR3. The germline V gene encodes CDR1 LGHDT and CDR2 YNNKEL (reference sequence). Trimming left V 0 bases short and J 4 bases short, with 7 bases between. The CDR3 protein is CASSQEWAGNTIYF. The CDR3 coding sequence is TGTGCCAGCAGCCAAGAATGGGCCGGAAACACCATATATTTT.